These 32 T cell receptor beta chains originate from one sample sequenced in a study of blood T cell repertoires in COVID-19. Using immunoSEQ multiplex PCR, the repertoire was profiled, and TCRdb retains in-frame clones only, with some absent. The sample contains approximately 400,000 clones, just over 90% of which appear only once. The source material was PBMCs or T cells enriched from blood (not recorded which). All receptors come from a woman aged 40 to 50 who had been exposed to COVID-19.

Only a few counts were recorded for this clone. CDR3 in DNA: TGTGCCAGCACTCGACAGGGGAGCACTGAAGCTTTCTTT. Translation: CASTRQGSTEAFF. The chain couples TRBV6-5 to TRBJ1-1, with TRBD1 identical over 8 bases. Germline CDR1 reads MNHEY; CDR2 reads SVGAGI. Trimming at V came to 7 bases and at J to 4 bases, leaving 5 bases not matched to a gene. CDR3 length: 13 amino acids.

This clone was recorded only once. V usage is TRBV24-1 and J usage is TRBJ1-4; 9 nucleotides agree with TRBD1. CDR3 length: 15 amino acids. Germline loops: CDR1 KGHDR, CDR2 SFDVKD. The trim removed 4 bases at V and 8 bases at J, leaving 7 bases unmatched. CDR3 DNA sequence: TGTGCCACCAGTGACACAGGGGGCAGGGAAGAAAAACTGTTTTTT. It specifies CATSDTGGREEKLFF.

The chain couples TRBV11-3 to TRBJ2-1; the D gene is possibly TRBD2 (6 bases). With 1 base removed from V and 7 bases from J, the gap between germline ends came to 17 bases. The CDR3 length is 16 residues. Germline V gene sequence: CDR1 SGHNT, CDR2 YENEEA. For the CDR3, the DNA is TGTGCCAGCAGCTTAGGCCCAGGCGGTGGGGGGAATGAGCAGTTCTTC. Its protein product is CASSLGPGGGGNEQFF.

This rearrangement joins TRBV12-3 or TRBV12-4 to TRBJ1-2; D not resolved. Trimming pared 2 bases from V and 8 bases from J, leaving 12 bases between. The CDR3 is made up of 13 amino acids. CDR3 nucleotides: TGTGCCAGCAGTTTAAGATCCCTCGGGGGCTACACCTTC. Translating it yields CASSLRSLGGYTF.

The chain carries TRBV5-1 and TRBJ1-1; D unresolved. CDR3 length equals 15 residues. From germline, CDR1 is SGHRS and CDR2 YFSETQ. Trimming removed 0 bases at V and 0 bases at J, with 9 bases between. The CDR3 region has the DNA TGCGCCAGCAGCTTGGTAGCAGCAGTGAACACTGAAGCTTTCTTT. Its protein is CASSLVAAVNTEAFF.

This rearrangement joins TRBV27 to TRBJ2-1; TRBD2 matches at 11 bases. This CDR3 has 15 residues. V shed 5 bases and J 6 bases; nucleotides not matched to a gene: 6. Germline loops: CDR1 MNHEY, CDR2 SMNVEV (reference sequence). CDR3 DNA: TGTGCCAGCAGTACCACTAGCGGGAGTTTCAATGAGCAGTTCTTC. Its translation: CASSTTSGSFNEQFF.

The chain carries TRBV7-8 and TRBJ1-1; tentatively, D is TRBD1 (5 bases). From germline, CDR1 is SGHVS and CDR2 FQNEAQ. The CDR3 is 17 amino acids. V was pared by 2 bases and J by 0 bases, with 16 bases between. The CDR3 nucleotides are TGTGCCAGCAGCTTAAATAGATTCCCAGGGATGAACACTGAAGCTTTCTTT. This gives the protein CASSLNRFPGMNTEAFF. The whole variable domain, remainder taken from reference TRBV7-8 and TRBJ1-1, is GAGVSQSPRYKVAKRGQDVALRCDPISGHVSLFWYQQALGQGPEFLTYFQNEAQLDKSGLPSDRFFAERPEGSVSTLKIQRTQQEDSAVYLCASSLNRFPGMNTEAFFGQGTRLTVV.

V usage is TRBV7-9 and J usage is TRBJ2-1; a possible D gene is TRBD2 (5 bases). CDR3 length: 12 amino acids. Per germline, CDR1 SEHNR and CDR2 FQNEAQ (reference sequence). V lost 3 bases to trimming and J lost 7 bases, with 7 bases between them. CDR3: CASSFRGNEQFF. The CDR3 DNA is TGTGCCAGCAGCTTTCGAGGGAATGAGCAGTTCTTC.

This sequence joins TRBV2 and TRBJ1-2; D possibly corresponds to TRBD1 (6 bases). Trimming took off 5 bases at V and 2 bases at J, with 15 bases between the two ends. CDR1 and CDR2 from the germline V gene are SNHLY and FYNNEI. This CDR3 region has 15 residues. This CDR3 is CASSRPGHENYGYTF. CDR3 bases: TGTGCCAGCAGTCGCCCGGGACACGAAAACTATGGCTACACCTTC.

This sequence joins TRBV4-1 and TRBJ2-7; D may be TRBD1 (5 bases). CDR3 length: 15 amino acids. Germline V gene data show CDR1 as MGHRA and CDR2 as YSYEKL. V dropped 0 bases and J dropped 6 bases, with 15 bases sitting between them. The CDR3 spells CASSQESLAGREQYF. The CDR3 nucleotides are TGCGCCAGCAGCCAAGAAAGTTTGGCAGGGCGCGAGCAGTACTTC.

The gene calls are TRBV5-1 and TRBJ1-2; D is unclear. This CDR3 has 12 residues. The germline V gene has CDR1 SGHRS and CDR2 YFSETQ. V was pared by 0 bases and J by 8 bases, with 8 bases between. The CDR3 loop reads CASSLDVRGYTF. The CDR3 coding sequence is TGCGCCAGCAGCTTGGACGTGCGGGGCTACACCTTC. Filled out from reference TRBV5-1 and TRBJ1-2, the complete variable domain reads KAGVTQTPRYLIKTRGQQVTLSCSPISGHRSVSWYQQTPGQGLQFLFEYFSETQRNKGNFPGRFSGRQFSNSRSEMNVSTLELGDSALYLCASSLDVRGYTFGSGTRLTVV.

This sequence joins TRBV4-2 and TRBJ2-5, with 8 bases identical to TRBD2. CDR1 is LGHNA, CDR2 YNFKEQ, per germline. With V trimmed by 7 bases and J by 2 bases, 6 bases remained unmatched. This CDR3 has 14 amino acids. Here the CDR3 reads CASTFLAGQETQYF. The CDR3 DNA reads TGTGCCAGCACTTTCTTAGCGGGGCAAGAGACCCAGTACTTC.

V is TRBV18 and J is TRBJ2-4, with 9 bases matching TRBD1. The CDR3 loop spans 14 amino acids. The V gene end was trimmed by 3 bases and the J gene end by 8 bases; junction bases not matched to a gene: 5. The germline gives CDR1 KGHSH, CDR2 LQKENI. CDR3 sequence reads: CASSPVTGGDIQYF. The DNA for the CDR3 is TGTGCCAGCTCACCGGTGACAGGGGGGGACATTCAGTACTTC.

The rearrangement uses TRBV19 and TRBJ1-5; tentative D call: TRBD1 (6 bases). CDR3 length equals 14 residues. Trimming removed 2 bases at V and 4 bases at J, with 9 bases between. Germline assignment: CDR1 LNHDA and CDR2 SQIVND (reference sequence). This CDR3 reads CASSITRGNQPQHF. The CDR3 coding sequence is TGTGCCAGTAGTATAACCAGGGGAAATCAGCCCCAGCATTTT.

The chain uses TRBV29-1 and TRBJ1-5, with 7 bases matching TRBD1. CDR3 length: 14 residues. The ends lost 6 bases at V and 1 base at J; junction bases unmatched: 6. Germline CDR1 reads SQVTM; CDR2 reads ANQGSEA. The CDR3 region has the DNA TGCAGCGTCTCCGGGACAGACAGCAATCAGCCCCAGCATTTT. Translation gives CSVSGTDSNQPQHF.

The CDR3 sequence: CASSQGTGRSGNTIYF. CDR3 in DNA: TGTGCCAGCAGCCAGGGGACAGGGAGATCTGGAAACACCATATATTTT. The chain links TRBV3-1 (or the pseudogene TRBV3-2) to TRBJ1-3; TRBD1 agrees at 9 bases. This CDR3 region has 16 residues. V was pared by 3 bases and J by 1 base, with 4 bases of the junction left unmatched. The germline CDR1 and CDR2 sequences are LGHDT and YNNKEL (reference sequence).

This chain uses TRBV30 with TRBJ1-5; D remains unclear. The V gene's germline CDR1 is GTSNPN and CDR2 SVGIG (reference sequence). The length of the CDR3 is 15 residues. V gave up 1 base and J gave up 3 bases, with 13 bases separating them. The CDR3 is CAWSDGARINQPQHF. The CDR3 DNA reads TGTGCCTGGAGTGACGGCGCCAGGATCAATCAGCCCCAGCATTTT.

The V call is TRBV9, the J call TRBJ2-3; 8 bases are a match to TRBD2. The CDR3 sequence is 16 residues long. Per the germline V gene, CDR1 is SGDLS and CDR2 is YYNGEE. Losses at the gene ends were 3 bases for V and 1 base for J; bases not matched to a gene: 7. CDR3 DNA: TGTGCCAGCAGCGCACTGCGGGGGGACCGCACAGATACGCAGTATTTT. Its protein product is CASSALRGDRTDTQYF.

In DNA, the CDR3 is TGTGCCAGCAGCCCGACACCGACAGCTGAAGCTTTCTTT. It is translated as CASSPTPTAEAFF. The chain joins TRBV14 to TRBJ1-1; D may be TRBD1 (5 bases). The CDR3 sequence is 13 residues long. V was shortened by 4 bases and J by 6 bases, with 12 bases between the two germline ends. Germline V gene data show CDR1 as SGHDN and CDR2 as FVKESK.

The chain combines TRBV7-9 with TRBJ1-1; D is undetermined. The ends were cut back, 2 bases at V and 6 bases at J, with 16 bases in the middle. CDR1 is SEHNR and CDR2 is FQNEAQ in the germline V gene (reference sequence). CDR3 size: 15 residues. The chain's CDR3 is CASSLPLRGLAEAFF. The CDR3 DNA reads TGTGCCAGCAGCTTACCATTGCGAGGCTTAGCTGAAGCTTTCTTT.

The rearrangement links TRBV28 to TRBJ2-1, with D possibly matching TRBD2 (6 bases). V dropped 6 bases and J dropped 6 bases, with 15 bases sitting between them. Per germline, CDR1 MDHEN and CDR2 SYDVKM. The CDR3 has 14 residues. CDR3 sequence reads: CASSRSGRGNEQFF. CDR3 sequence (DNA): TGTGCCAGCAGCCGCTCGGGGCGGGGCAATGAGCAGTTCTTC.

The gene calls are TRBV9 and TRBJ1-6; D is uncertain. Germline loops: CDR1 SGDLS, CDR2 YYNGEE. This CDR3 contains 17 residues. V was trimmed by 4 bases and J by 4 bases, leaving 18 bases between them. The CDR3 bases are TGTGCCAGCAGCCCCTCTCGCGGAGGTCGATATAATTCACCCCTCCACTTT. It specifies CASSPSRGGRYNSPLHF.

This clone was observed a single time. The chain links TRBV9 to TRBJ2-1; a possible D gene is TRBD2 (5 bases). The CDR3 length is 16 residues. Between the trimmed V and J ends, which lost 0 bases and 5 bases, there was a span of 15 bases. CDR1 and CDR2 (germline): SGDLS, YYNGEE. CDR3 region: CASSVGLLLGDNEQFF. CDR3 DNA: TGTGCCAGCAGCGTAGGTTTACTATTGGGAGACAATGAGCAGTTCTTC.

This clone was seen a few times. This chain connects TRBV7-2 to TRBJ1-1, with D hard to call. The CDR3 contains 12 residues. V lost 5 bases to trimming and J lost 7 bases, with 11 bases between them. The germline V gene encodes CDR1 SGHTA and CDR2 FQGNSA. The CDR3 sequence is CASSPIVLEAFF. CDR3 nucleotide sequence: TGTGCCAGCAGCCCCATCGTACTTGAAGCTTTCTTT.

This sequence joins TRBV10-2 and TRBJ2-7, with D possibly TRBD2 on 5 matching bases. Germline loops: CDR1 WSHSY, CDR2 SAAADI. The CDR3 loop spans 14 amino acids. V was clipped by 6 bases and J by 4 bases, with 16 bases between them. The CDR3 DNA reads TGCGCCAGCAGGGCCCCAGCGGTAGGGTACGAGCAGTACTTC. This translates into CASRAPAVGYEQYF.

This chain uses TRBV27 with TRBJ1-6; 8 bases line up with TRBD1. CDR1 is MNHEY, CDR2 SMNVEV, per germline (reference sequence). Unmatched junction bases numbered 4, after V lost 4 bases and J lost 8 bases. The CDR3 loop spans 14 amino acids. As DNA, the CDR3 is TGTGCCAGCAGTTCCGGGACAGGTGATTCACCCCTCCACTTT. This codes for CASSSGTGDSPLHF.

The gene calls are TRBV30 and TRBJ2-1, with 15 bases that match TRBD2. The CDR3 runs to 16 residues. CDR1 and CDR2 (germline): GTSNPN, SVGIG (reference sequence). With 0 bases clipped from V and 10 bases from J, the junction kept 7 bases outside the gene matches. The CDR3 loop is CAWSVPGLAGGGEQFF. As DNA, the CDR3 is TGTGCCTGGAGTGTACCGGGACTAGCGGGAGGTGGGGAGCAGTTCTTC.

CDR3 amino acids: CASTDLGIGTSGTHTQYF. The CDR3 DNA sequence: TGTGCCAGTACCGACTTGGGGATCGGGACTAGCGGGACACATACGCAGTATTTT. The chain joins TRBV19 to TRBJ2-3, with 13 bases matching TRBD2. The length of the CDR3 is 18 residues. CDR1 LNHDA and CDR2 SQIVND come from the germline V gene (reference sequence). J lost 7 bases, V lost 7 bases, and 17 bases had no gene match.

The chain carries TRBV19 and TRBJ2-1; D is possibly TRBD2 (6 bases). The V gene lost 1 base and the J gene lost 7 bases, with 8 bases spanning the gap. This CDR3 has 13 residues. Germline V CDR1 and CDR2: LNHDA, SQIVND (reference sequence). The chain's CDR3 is CASSIGRVNEQFF. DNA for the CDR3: TGTGCCAGTAGTATAGGGAGGGTGAATGAGCAGTTCTTC.

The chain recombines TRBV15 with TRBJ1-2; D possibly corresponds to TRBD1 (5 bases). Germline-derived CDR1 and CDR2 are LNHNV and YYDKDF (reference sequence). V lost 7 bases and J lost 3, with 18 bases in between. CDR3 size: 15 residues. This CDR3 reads CATTGGERADYGYTF. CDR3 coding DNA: TGTGCCACCACGGGAGGGGAAAGGGCCGACTATGGCTACACCTTC.

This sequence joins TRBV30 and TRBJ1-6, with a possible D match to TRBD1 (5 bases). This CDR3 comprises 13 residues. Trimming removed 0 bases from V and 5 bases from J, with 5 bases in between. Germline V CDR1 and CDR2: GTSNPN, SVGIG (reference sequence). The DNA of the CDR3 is TGTGCCTGGAGTGTAGGGGATAATTCACCCCTCCACTTT. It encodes CAWSVGDNSPLHF.

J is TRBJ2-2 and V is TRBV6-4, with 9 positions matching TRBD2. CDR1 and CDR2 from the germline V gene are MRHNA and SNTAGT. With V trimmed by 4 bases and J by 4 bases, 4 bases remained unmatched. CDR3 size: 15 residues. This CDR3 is CASSVLAGVTGELFF. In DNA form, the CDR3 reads TGTGCCAGCAGTGTCTTAGCGGGGGTCACCGGGGAGCTGTTTTTT.